This TCR beta chain is from a study of T cell responses to AZD1222 COVID-19 vaccine. Comments on this clone: Antigen: not known.

Sequenced by immunoSEQ multiplex PCR; TCRdb stores in-frame clones only, minus some. The sample has about 100,000 clones, 92% seen once. Overall study findings and caveats: An increase in Spike-specific TCR breadth and depth was observed after two AZD1222 doses.

The germline gives CDR1 MRHNA, CDR2 SNTAGT. The CDR3 contains 14 residues. Trimming pared 0 bases from V and 7 bases from J, leaving 9 bases between. Sample: peripheral blood, taken 28 days after the second AZD1222 dose. The sequence was collected from an adult who received the AZD1222 COVID-19 vaccine. The chain recombines TRBV6-4 with TRBJ2-2; no definite D call. CDR3: CASSDSTLGGELFF. The CDR3 nucleotides are TGTGCCAGCAGTGACTCGACCCTTGGCGGGGAGCTGTTTTTT.